The present T cell receptor beta chain was sequenced within a study of vaccination and CD4 T cells after COVID-19. Study-level information: Sampling post-COVID took place a median around 91 days after diagnosis (range 35 to 161).

With regard to this clonotype: Antigen unknown.

General observations from the study: Researchers report that 304 of 307 vaccine-specific clones in convalescent patients proved spike mono-reactive.

The treatment: roughly 10-day PBMC culture with coronavirus spike peptide pools or control peptides (ViraFEST assay). Before TCRs were sequenced, ViraFEST expanded antigen-specific T cells with peptide pools. CDR1 and CDR2 (germline): MNHEY, SVGEGT. V was pared by 5 bases and J by 6 bases, with 11 bases between. This CDR3 spans 14 amino acids. Once obtained from cultured CD4+ T cells, the DNA was sequenced using the Oncomine TCR Beta short-read assay. TCRdb reanalysed the PCR reads using MiXCR and keeps one entry per CDR3 protein. This sample yields about 20,000 distinct CDR3 sequences, of which just under 55% are seen a single time; roughly 9.3% belongs to the top ten.

The genes are TRBV6-2 or TRBV6-3 and TRBJ1-6; possible D gene TRBD1, 5 bases. Material: CD4+ T cells from blood, cultured in vitro. The sequence was collected from a human donor who had recovered from COVID-19. The CDR3 spells CASSRDSPNSPLHF. The CDR3, as DNA: TGTGCCAGCAGTCGGGACTCTCCTAATTCACCCCTCCACTTT.